What follows are 30 T cell receptor beta chains derived from one specimen sequenced in a study of response to subunit inactivated influenza vaccine. TCRdb called the RT-PCR reads again in MiXCR, with one record for every CDR3 protein. The sample comprises approximately 570,000 distinct CDR3 sequences, around 8% of which are singletons, and 10% to 15% rests with the top ten. This specimen was PBMCs from blood, taken around 25 months after vaccination. The receptors stem from a man between 45 and 75 years old who received an inactivated influenza vaccine.

The CDR3 coding sequence is TGTGCCAGCAGCGATCCTCCAGGGACAGGCCGGGATGGCTACACCTTC. Residues: CASSDPPGTGRDGYTF. The gene calls are TRBV9 and TRBJ1-2, with 8 nucleotides matching TRBD1. Germline CDR1 SGDLS, CDR2 YYNGEE. CDR3 size: 16 residues. The ends lost 3 bases at V and 6 bases at J; junction bases unmatched: 13.

This chain connects TRBV5-6 to TRBJ1-1, with 8 bases aligning to TRBD1. V shed 2 bases and J 11 bases; nucleotides not matched to a gene: 5. CDR3 length equals 12 residues. Germline lookup yields CDR1 SGHDT and CDR2 YYEEEE. CDR3 coding DNA: TGTGCCAGCAGCTTTGGGAGGACAGGGGCTTTCTTT. It specifies CASSFGRTGAFF. The complete variable domain, with remaining parts taken from reference TRBV5-6 and TRBJ1-1, reads DAGVTQSPTHLIKTRGQQVTLRCSPKSGHDTVSWYQQALGQGPQFIFQYYEEEERQRGNFPDRFSGHQFPNYSSELNVNALLLGDSALYLCASSFGRTGAFFGQGTRLTVV.

This clonotype came up many times. V usage is TRBV5-1 and J usage is TRBJ1-1; 8 positions match TRBD1. The germline CDR1 and CDR2 sequences are SGHRS and YFSETQ. The CDR3 contains 13 residues. V shed 3 bases and J 7 bases; nucleotides not matched to a gene: 5. CDR3: CASSSGTGGEAFF. CDR3 in DNA: TGCGCCAGCAGCTCGGGGACAGGAGGTGAAGCTTTCTTT.

This clonotype has just a few counts. The chain couples TRBV3-1 to TRBJ1-1; D is uncertain. CDR1 and CDR2 (germline): LGHDT, YNNKEL (reference sequence). V was cut by 9 bases and J by 0 bases, with 14 bases left in between. The CDR3 has 14 amino acids. The CDR3 region is CASKAAGMNTEAFF. CDR3 nucleotide sequence: TGTGCCAGTAAGGCGGCAGGTATGAACACTGAAGCTTTCTTT. The full variable domain, completed using reference TRBV3-1 and TRBJ1-1, is DTAVSQTPKYLVTQMGNDKSIKCEQNLGHDTMYWYKQDSKKFLKIMFSYNNKELIINETVPNRFSPKSPDKAHLNLHINSLELGDSAVYFCASKAAGMNTEAFFGQGTRLTVV.

On this clonotype: Compared with germline, one end of the junction differs, possibly owing to a read error. V is TRBV4-3 and J is TRBJ2-1, with D possibly matching TRBD2 (6 bases). This CDR3 is built from 15 residues. The germline V gene has CDR1 LGHNA and CDR2 YSLEER. DNA of the CDR3: TGCGTCAGCAGCCAAAACGGGGGAACCTACAATGAGCAGTTCTTC. Encoded protein: CVSSQNGGTYNEQFF.

V and J are TRBV18 and TRBJ2-1, with TRBD2 identical over 10 bases. CDR1 is KGHSH, CDR2 LQKENI, per germline. V gave up 2 bases and J gave up 1 base; unmatched junction bases: 8. This CDR3 contains 18 residues. CDR3 in amino acids: CASSPVPSGGSSYNEQFF. DNA for the CDR3: TGTGCCAGCTCACCAGTACCTAGCGGGGGCTCTTCCTACAATGAGCAGTTCTTC.

The genes are TRBV12-3 or TRBV12-4 and TRBJ1-1, with D perhaps TRBD1 (6 bases). The CDR3 length is 14 residues. Between the trimmed V and J ends, which lost 0 bases and 7 bases, there was a span of 12 bases. CDR3 loop: CASSLASGQFEAFF. Written as DNA, the CDR3 is TGTGCCAGCAGTTTAGCCTCTGGACAGTTTGAAGCTTTCTTT.

The J gene is TRBJ2-6, the V gene TRBV28; 7 positions agree with TRBD1. In germline, CDR1 is MDHEN, CDR2 SYDVKM. There are 18 residues in the CDR3. The ends lost 5 bases at V and 0 bases at J; junction bases unmatched: 10. This CDR3 is CASSTRQGPFSGANVLTF. CDR3 DNA: TGTGCCAGCAGTACCCGACAGGGCCCCTTCTCTGGGGCCAACGTCCTGACTTTC.

This clonotype has a count of ten or more. The V call is TRBV14, the J call TRBJ1-1; D unclear. Germline V gives CDR1 SGHDN, CDR2 FVKESK. Trimming shortened V by 1 base and J by 2 bases, and 8 bases separated the two germline ends. The CDR3 is 14 residues long. CDR3 sequence (DNA): TGTGCCAGCAGCCAAGCCCAAGGAAACACTGAAGCTTTCTTT. Amino acids: CASSQAQGNTEAFF.

This clonotype showed up just a few times. This chain links TRBV5-1 with TRBJ2-3, with 9 bases aligning to TRBD2. V lost 2 bases and J lost 2; bases outside the gene matches: 6. This CDR3 is 16 amino acids long. Looked up from germline, CDR1 is SGHRS and CDR2 is YFSETQ. As DNA, the CDR3 is TGCGCCAGCAGCTTAAATCCTAGCGGGGTCACAGATACGCAGTATTTT. Its protein product is CASSLNPSGVTDTQYF.

This clonotype came up a few times. The rearrangement uses TRBV20-1 and TRBJ2-5; D uncertain. The CDR3 covers 12 residues. V lost 6 bases to trimming and J lost 5 bases, with 13 bases between them. Germline assignment: CDR1 DFQATT and CDR2 SNEGSKA (reference sequence). The CDR3 region has the DNA TGCAGTGCGCATAGGGAAACGGAGACCCAGTACTTC. The encoded protein is CSAHRETETQYF.

This clonotype was counted ten times or more. The rearrangement joins TRBV18 to TRBJ2-5; weak D call: TRBD1 (7 bases). CDR1 and CDR2 from the germline V gene are KGHSH and LQKENI. The V and J ends lost 6 bases and 2 bases respectively, with 13 bases between them. The CDR3 is 14 amino acids. CDR3 protein: CASSSTGRQETQYF. CDR3 coding DNA: TGTGCCAGCTCGTCGACAGGGAGGCAAGAGACCCAGTACTTC.

This chain joins TRBV12-3 or TRBV12-4 and TRBJ1-6, with TRBD1 matching 9 bases. The V and J ends lost 3 bases and 9 bases, in that order; junction bases with no gene match: 15. This CDR3 comprises 18 residues. Here the CDR3 DNA reads TGTGCCAGCAGTTTTCTCGTCACAGGACAGGGGATCTCTTCACCCCTCCACTTT. It encodes CASSFLVTGQGISSPLHF.

This chain connects TRBV4-3 to TRBJ1-3, with D uncertain. V was pared by 0 bases and J by 1 base, with 13 bases between. This CDR3 comprises 17 residues. Per the germline V gene, CDR1 is LGHNA and CDR2 is YSLEER. DNA for the CDR3: TGCGCCAGCAGCCAAGACAGGCACACGGGGTCTGGAAACACCATATATTTT. It translates to CASSQDRHTGSGNTIYF.

The chain couples TRBV29-1 to TRBJ2-5, with D maybe TRBD2 (6 bases). The CDR3 loop spans 13 amino acids. The V gene lost 1 base and the J gene lost 1 base, with 7 bases spanning the gap. Germline loops: CDR1 SQVTM, CDR2 ANQGSEA. In DNA form, the CDR3 reads TGCAGCGTTGAAGGCGGGGCCCAAGAGACCCAGTACTTC. Translation gives CSVEGGAQETQYF.

This clonotype has more than one count but fewer than ten. The gene calls are TRBV7-2 and TRBJ2-7; 11 bases match TRBD2. V was clipped by 0 bases and J by 3 bases; unmatched bases: 4. Per germline, CDR1 SGHTA and CDR2 FQGNSA. This CDR3 comprises 16 residues. The CDR3 DNA follows: TGTGCCAGCAGCTTAGCCCTAGCGGGGGGCCACTACGAGCAGTACTTC. Its translation is CASSLALAGGHYEQYF.

This clonotype was counted only a few times. Its ends do not fully match the called genes, so a read error is possible. The chain recombines TRBV19 with TRBJ2-7, with 12 bases lining up with TRBD1. Germline CDR1 is LNHDA and CDR2 is SQIVND (reference sequence). This CDR3 has 14 residues. The DNA for the CDR3 is TGTGCCAGTAGTATTTCGGGACAGGGGGCCCAGTTGCACTTC. Protein: CASSISGQGAQLHF.

This chain links TRBV20-1 with TRBJ2-6, with D uncertain. CDR1 DFQATT and CDR2 SNEGSKA come from the germline V gene (reference sequence). Trimming pared 8 bases from V and 2 bases from J, leaving 13 bases between. The CDR3 contains 14 residues. CDR3 residues: CSTYDRTGANVLTF. The CDR3 DNA sequence: TGCAGTACCTACGACCGAACTGGGGCCAACGTCCTGACTTTC.

As to this clonotype: One junction end disagrees with the germline gene, perhaps due to a read error. The chain's CDR3 is CIARESGGGYGYTF. The CDR3 coding sequence is TGCATTGCTAGAGAATCAGGCGGTGGCTATGGCTACACCTTC. The chain employs TRBV20-1 and TRBJ1-2; D not certain. Per the germline V gene, CDR1 is DFQATT and CDR2 is SNEGSKA (reference sequence). The length of the CDR3 is 14 residues.

The rearrangement links TRBV11-2 to TRBJ1-6; possible D gene TRBD1, 6 bases. The V and J ends lost 5 bases and 9 bases respectively, with 17 bases between them. The CDR3 is 15 residues long. Germline V CDR1 and CDR2: SGHAT, FQNNGV. The CDR3: CASSRNRVLGSPLHF. The DNA for the CDR3 is TGTGCCAGCAGCAGAAACAGGGTGTTGGGTTCACCCCTCCACTTT. The variable domain in full, with the rest retrieved from reference TRBV11-2 and TRBJ1-6, is EAGVAQSPRYKIIEKRQSVAFWCNPISGHATLYWYQQILGQGPKLLIQFQNNGVVDDSQLPKDRFSAERLKGVDSTLKIQPAKLEDSAVYLCASSRNRVLGSPLHFGNGTRLTVT.

The sample holds a few counts of this clonotype. CDR3 in amino acids: CASSLEQPATNEKLFF. The CDR3 nucleotides are TGTGCCAGCAGCTTGGAACAGCCTGCAACTAATGAAAAACTGTTTTTT. V usage is TRBV5-5 and J usage is TRBJ1-4; no firm D call. The CDR3 spans 16 residues. CDR1 SGHKS and CDR2 YYEKEE come from the germline V gene (reference sequence). V was trimmed by 0 bases and J by 0 bases, leaving 9 bases between them.

This clonotype was seen only a few times. The chain joins TRBV20-1 to TRBJ2-7, with 7 bases identical to TRBD2. The J segment lost 2 bases and the V segment lost 5 bases, leaving 9 bases of the junction unmatched. The CDR3 is made up of 14 amino acids. The germline gives CDR1 DFQATT, CDR2 SNEGSKA (reference sequence). The CDR3 nucleotides are TGCAGTGCTGCTGCGGGACTACACACCTACGAGCAGTACTTC. Translated, it gives CSAAAGLHTYEQYF.

The chain has TRBV6-2 or TRBV6-3 and TRBJ2-6, with 9 bases identical to TRBD1. Germline V gene data show CDR1 as MNHEY and CDR2 as SVGEGT. With 2 bases clipped from V and 2 bases from J, the junction kept 1 base outside the gene matches. This CDR3 spans 16 amino acids. CDR3 coding DNA: TGTGCCAGCAGTTACCGGACAGGGGCTGGGGCCAACGTCCTGACTTTC. Translation: CASSYRTGAGANVLTF.

At least ten counts were recorded for this clonotype. The chain employs TRBV25-1 and TRBJ1-2; D might be TRBD1 (6 bases). Trimming left V 6 bases short and J 5 bases short, with 10 bases between. CDR3 length: 12 amino acids. Looked up from germline, CDR1 is MGHDK and CDR2 is SYGVNS. CDR3: CASRQGLYGYTF. The CDR3 bases are TGTGCCAGCAGACAGGGTCTATATGGCTACACCTTC.

This clonotype was detected many times. This chain connects TRBV4-3 to TRBJ1-1, with TRBD1 identical over 8 bases. Germline trimming cut 0 bases from V and 2 bases from J; bases unmatched to any gene: 8. Germline lookup yields CDR1 LGHNA and CDR2 YSLEER. CDR3 length: 17 amino acids. The CDR3 DNA reads as TGCGCCAGCAGCCAAGATATGGCAGGGGGCTTAAACACTGAAGCTTTCTTT. It translates to CASSQDMAGGLNTEAFF.

This clonotype was seen many times. The rearrangement joins TRBV5-1 to TRBJ2-1; D uncertain. Trimming left V 6 bases short and J 0 bases short, with 13 bases between. The germline CDR1 and CDR2 sequences are SGHRS and YFSETQ. The CDR3 sequence is 15 residues long. CDR3 sequence reads: CASTHLTGSYNEQFF. DNA for the CDR3: TGCGCCAGCACCCACCTCACTGGCTCCTACAATGAGCAGTTCTTC.

The chain employs TRBV3-1 and TRBJ1-5; 11 positions match TRBD1. Germline loops: CDR1 LGHDT, CDR2 YNNKEL (reference sequence). The J segment lost 7 bases and the V segment lost 1 base, leaving 3 bases of the junction unmatched. The CDR3 sequence is 15 residues long. The CDR3 DNA reads as TGTGCCAGCAGCCAAGCGGGGACAGGGGGACAGCCCCAGCATTTT. It yields the protein CASSQAGTGGQPQHF.

This clonotype was observed a few times. This sequence joins TRBV7-6 and TRBJ1-1; D gene ambiguous. Per the germline V gene, CDR1 is SGHVS and CDR2 is FNYEAQ. The CDR3 spans 14 residues. Trimming stripped 1 base from V and 1 base from J, with 7 bases between. The CDR3 DNA is TGTGCCAGCAGCTTAGAGAAACAGAACACTGAAGCTTTCTTT. Its protein is CASSLEKQNTEAFF.

This clonotype came up a few times. The chain recombines TRBV20-1 with TRBJ2-3; TRBD1 matches at 7 bases. CDR1 and CDR2 from the germline V gene are DFQATT and SNEGSKA (reference sequence). The trim removed 5 bases at V and 4 bases at J, leaving 9 bases unmatched. This CDR3 spans 14 amino acids. Here the CDR3 DNA reads TGCAGTGCTCGACAGGGTATACTAGCAGATACGCAGTATTTT. Encoded protein: CSARQGILADTQYF.

Ten or more counts support this clonotype. The genes are TRBV7-3 and TRBJ1-2; D is possibly TRBD1 (6 bases). V lost 2 bases and J 8 bases, leaving 12 bases between the germline ends. Germline V gene data show CDR1 as SGHTA and CDR2 as FQGTGA. The CDR3 spans 13 residues. The CDR3 here is CASSLEQGGGYTF. CDR3 bases: TGTGCCAGCAGCTTAGAACAGGGTGGCGGCTACACCTTC.